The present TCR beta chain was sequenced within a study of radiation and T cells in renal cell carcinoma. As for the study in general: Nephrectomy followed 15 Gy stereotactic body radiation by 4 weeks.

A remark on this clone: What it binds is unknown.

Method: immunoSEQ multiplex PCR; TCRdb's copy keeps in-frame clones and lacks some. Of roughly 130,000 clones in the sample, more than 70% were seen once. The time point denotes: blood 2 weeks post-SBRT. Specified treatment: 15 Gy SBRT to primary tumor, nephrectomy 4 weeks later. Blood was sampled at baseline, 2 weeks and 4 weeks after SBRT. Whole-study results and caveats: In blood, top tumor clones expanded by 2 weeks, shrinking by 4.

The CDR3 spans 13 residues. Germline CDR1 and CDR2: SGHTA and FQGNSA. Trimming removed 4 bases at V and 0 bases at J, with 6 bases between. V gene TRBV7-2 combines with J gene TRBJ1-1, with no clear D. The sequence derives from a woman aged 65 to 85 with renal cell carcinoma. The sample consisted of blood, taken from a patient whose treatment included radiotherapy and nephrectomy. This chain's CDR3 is CASSSPMNTEAFF. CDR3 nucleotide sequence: TGTGCCAGCAGCTCCCCAATGAACACTGAAGCTTTCTTT.